This T cell receptor beta chain originates from a study of identical twins. This clonotype came up a few times. Its specificity is unknown. TCRdb re-called the 5' RACE reads through MiXCR, storing one row per CDR3 protein. The sample lists roughly 750,000 distinct CDR3 sequences, roughly 20% seen once, with 4% to 4.5% in the top ten. From germline, CDR1 is MNHNS and CDR2 SASEGT. The CDR3 has 13 residues. Trimming shortened V by 6 bases and J by 8 bases, and 16 bases separated the two germline ends. Overall study results and limits: Within monozygotic twins, out-of-frame TCR alpha sharing was underestimated by the models.

These data also featured in a second study, about T cells expressing NK-cell markers. That investigation notes: Six donors had dominant NKG2C+ clonotypes that comprised roughly 1.0-8% of their CD8+ T cells. The CD3+CD56-NKG2C+ fraction was also led by these clonotypes in several donors.

The clonotype was recovered from a woman younger than 30 in good health. The chain couples TRBV6-1 to TRBJ1-2; D not resolved. The sequenced material came from PBMCs. The CDR3 is CASSLAGVGGYTF. The CDR3 DNA sequence: TGTGCCAGCAGCCTCGCCGGAGTGGGGGGCTACACCTTC.